This TCR beta chain was observed in a study of T cells in Graves' hyperthyroidism and ophthalmopathy. V dropped 7 bases and J dropped 3 bases, with 16 bases sitting between them. The CDR3 sequence is 15 residues long. Germline V CDR1 and CDR2: MNHEY, SMNVEV (reference sequence). Study-level findings and limits: Model predictions of ophthalmopathy came a median around 6.5 months before onset.

Any patient presenting with uncontrolled infection, other autoimmune disease, pregnancy or lactation was left out. Amplification of TCR beta CDR3 regions was performed using RNA transcripts as template. The study used the HTBI primer set for a first-round RT-PCR of the TCR CDR3. Each CDR3 protein is one row after TCRdb ran MiXCR on the multiplex PCR reads. In the table there are about 590,000 distinct CDR3 sequences, around 16% of which are singletons. This clonotype occurred a few times. Its specificity is unknown. The chain links TRBV27 to TRBJ2-1, with D possibly TRBD2 on 6 matching bases. Sequenced sample: blood. The sequence derives from a woman between 25 and 40 years old with Graves' hyperthyroidism. CDR3 sequence (DNA): TGTGCCAGCACCGGTGGAGGGACTCTCTACAATGAGCAGTTCTTC. This sequence encodes CASTGGGTLYNEQFF.